The 3 T cell receptor beta chains below come from one sample, sequenced in a study of blood T cell repertoires in COVID-19. Produced via immunoSEQ multiplex PCR; TCRdb's table is partial and in-frame only. Of tens of thousands of clones in the sample, approximately 89% were seen once. Sequenced input: peripheral blood. These receptor sequences come from a woman between 50 and 59 years old with active COVID-19.

The J gene is TRBJ2-3, the V gene TRBV12-3 or TRBV12-4, with D possibly TRBD1 on 6 matching bases. The length of the CDR3 is 12 residues. V was shortened by 6 bases and J by 10 bases, with 14 bases between the two germline ends. The CDR3 is CASSNRDRAQYF. DNA for the CDR3: TGTGCCAGCAGCAACAGGGACCGGGCGCAGTATTTT.

The chain combines TRBV19 with TRBJ1-5, with TRBD1 identical over 8 bases. The CDR3 extends over 15 amino acids. Germline trimming cut 7 bases from V and 7 bases from J; bases unmatched to any gene: 12. Germline CDR1 and CDR2: LNHDA and SQIVND (reference sequence). As DNA, the CDR3 is TGTGCCAGTACCGTTAGGGACAGGTATAGCCAGCCCCAGCATTTT. As protein: CASTVRDRYSQPQHF.

The chain couples TRBV5-1 to TRBJ2-1; a possible D gene is TRBD2 (5 bases). The length of the CDR3 is 12 residues. The V gene lost 1 base and the J gene lost 6 bases, with 5 bases spanning the gap. Germline V gives CDR1 SGHRS, CDR2 YFSETQ. The CDR3 region has the DNA TGCGCCAGCAGCTTGAGCGGCAATGAGCAGTTCTTC. Protein: CASSLSGNEQFF.